This is a list of T cell receptor beta chains from one sample in a study of identical twins' blood T cells. TCRdb independently ran MiXCR on the 5' RACE reads; one entry per CDR3 protein. The repertoire holds 400,000 or so distinct CDR3 sequences, with more than 25% as singletons. The sample consisted of PBMCs. These receptors came from a woman aged 18 to 55 in good health. The CDR3 runs from the conserved cysteine through the conserved F or W. A D gene is named only where the DNA matches it firmly. Only part of the rows carry a size: once, few, many, or a class if the clone is expanded.

CDR3 length,clone size,V gene,J gene,D gene,CDR3 DNA,CDR3 protein
11,many,TRBV9,TRBJ2-1,-,TGTGCCAGCAGCGTAACCAATGAGCAGTTCTTC,CASSVTNEQFF
15,few,TRBV12-3/TRBV12-4,TRBJ2-3,TRBD2,TGTGCCAGCAGTCTTAGCGGGGCGCGCACAGATACGCAGTATTTT,CASSLSGARTDTQYF
12,-,TRBV20-1,TRBJ2-1,-,TGCAGTGCACGGGACTTAATCAGTGAGCAGTTCTTC,CSARDLISEQFF
14,many,TRBV12-3/TRBV12-4,TRBJ1-3,-,TGTGCCAGCAGTTTAATCTCTCGGGAGGGCACCATATATTTT,CASSLISREGTIYF
15,few,TRBV5-1,TRBJ2-2,-,TGCGCCAGCAGCTTGGGAAACATCGGATCGGGGGAGCTGTTTTTT,CASSLGNIGSGELFF
11,-,TRBV20-1,TRBJ2-3,-,TGCAGCCAAGACCTAGCGGATACGCAGTATTTT,CSQDLADTQYF
14,-,TRBV20-1,TRBJ1-2,-,TGCAGTGTCCTATTAGGGACCGGGGATTATGGCTACACCTTC,CSVLLGTGDYGYTF
13,few,TRBV10-3,TRBJ2-4,TRBD1,TGTGCCACCCGCAGACAGGGGGAGGACATTCAGTACTTC,CATRRQGEDIQYF
14,many,TRBV20-1,TRBJ1-2,-,TGCAGTGCTAGAGAGCCCTCAGGGGAGTGTGGCTACACCTTC,CSAREPSGECGYTF
15,many,TRBV29-1,TRBJ2-3,-,TGCAGCGTTCGGACGGAGGGGGGTCTTACAGATACGCAGTATTTT,CSVRTEGGLTDTQYF
15,-,TRBV5-1,TRBJ2-1,TRBD1,TGCGCCAGCAGTGAGACAGGGGCACTTTACAATGAGCAGTTCTTC,CASSETGALYNEQFF
13,-,TRBV29-1,TRBJ1-2,-,TGCAGCGACGAGGGTGGCAGGGCCTATGGCTACACCTTC,CSDEGGRAYGYTF
13,few,TRBV29-1,TRBJ1-2,-,TGCAGCGTTGTACAGGGCCCTATTAGGAGCTACACCTTC,CSVVQGPIRSYTF
13,-,TRBV19,TRBJ1-6,-,TGTGCCAGTAGTCAAGAGAGAGGTTCACCCCTCCACTTT,CASSQERGSPLHF
15,-,TRBV20-1,TRBJ1-4,-,TGCAGTGCTAGATTGGAAGGCCGAACTAATGAAAAACTGTTTTTT,CSARLEGRTNEKLFF
12,-,TRBV12-3/TRBV12-4,TRBJ2-3,-,TGTGCCAGCAGTCCCTTCCAAGATACGCAGTATTTT,CASSPFQDTQYF
14,-,TRBV25-1,TRBJ1-1,TRBD1,TGTGCCAGCAGTGGAATACAGGGGAACTTTGAAGCTTTCTTT,CASSGIQGNFEAFF
16,-,TRBV7-9,TRBJ1-2,-,TGTGCCAGCAGCTTAGCCGAGCGGGGGCCTGTGGATGGCTACACCTTC,CASSLAERGPVDGYTF
12,-,TRBV11-2,TRBJ1-2,-,TGTGCCATCAGCTTAGGGCCTGATGGCTACACCTTC,CAISLGPDGYTF
14,few,TRBV12-3/TRBV12-4,TRBJ2-1,TRBD2,TGTGCCAGCAGTTTTATCGCGGGAGCGGATGAGCAGTTCTTC,CASSFIAGADEQFF
16,few,TRBV20-1,TRBJ2-2,TRBD2,TGCAGTGCTAGAGATGGGGGACTAGCGGACACCGGGGAGCTGTTTTTT,CSARDGGLADTGELFF
14,-,TRBV21-1,TRBJ2-3,-,TGTGCCAGCAGCCGCCAAGTTAGCACAGATACGCAGTATTTT,CASSRQVSTDTQYF
12,-,TRBV6-4,TRBJ1-1,-,TGTGCCAGCAGTGACTCGATAGGGAAAGCTTTCTTT,CASSDSIGKAFF
15,-,TRBV12-3/TRBV12-4,TRBJ2-4,-,TGTGCCAGCAGTTCGCCGGGACTAGCCAAAAACATTCAGTACTTC,CASSSPGLAKNIQYF
11,-,TRBV6-2/TRBV6-3,TRBJ2-2,-,TGTGCCAGCAGGGAGGAAGCGGAGCTGTTTTTT,CASREEAELFF
15,few,TRBV18,TRBJ1-6,TRBD1,TGTGCCAGCTCACCCTCGGGACAGGATTATTCACCCCTCCACTTT,CASSPSGQDYSPLHF
17,many,TRBV6-4,TRBJ2-2,-,TGTGCCAGCAGTGACCAACCTTCCTTTGCGTCGGGCGGGGAGCTGTTTTTT,CASSDQPSFASGGELFF
17,-,TRBV5-1,TRBJ2-1,TRBD2,TGCGCCAGCAGCGTAACGGGACTAGCGGACCGTTACAATGAGCAGTTCTTC,CASSVTGLADRYNEQFF
14,many,TRBV12-3/TRBV12-4,TRBJ1-1,-,TGTGCCAGCAGCCTCAGTGCAGGAAACACTGAAGCTTTCTTT,CASSLSAGNTEAFF
17,few,TRBV11-2,TRBJ2-1,-,TGTGCCAGCAGCTTGTGGGCCGGTTCCGGCTCCTACAATGAGCAGTTCTTC,CASSLWAGSGSYNEQFF
14,-,TRBV29-1,TRBJ2-3,-,TGCAGCGTTGAAGCCACGACTAGCACAGATACGCAGTATTTT,CSVEATTSTDTQYF
17,many,TRBV5-5,TRBJ2-2,-,TGTGCCAGCAGCTATTTTTGGGGCAGGGAGGTCACCGGGGAGCTGTTTTTT,CASSYFWGREVTGELFF
14,-,TRBV29-1,TRBJ2-7,-,TGCAGCGTCGTGGACAGATCGATCTCCGACGAGCAGTACTTC,CSVVDRSISDEQYF
14,many,TRBV12-3/TRBV12-4,TRBJ1-2,-,TGTGCCAGCAGTTTAGTCCCAATATTCTATGGCTACACCTTC,CASSLVPIFYGYTF
14,many,TRBV5-1,TRBJ1-1,-,TGCGCCAGCAGCTTGGGACCCTCGAACACTGAAGCTTTCTTT,CASSLGPSNTEAFF
13,few,TRBV20-1,TRBJ2-7,TRBD2,TGCAGTGCTAGCGGGAGGGATTCCTACGAGCAGTACTTC,CSASGRDSYEQYF
12,-,TRBV29-1,TRBJ2-4,-,TGCAGCGTTGGACTATCTCTAAGGGATCAGTACTTC,CSVGLSLRDQYF
15,-,TRBV9,TRBJ2-5,-,TGTGCCAGCAGCGTATCTCCGGGCGCGCAAGAGACCCAGTACTTC,CASSVSPGAQETQYF
13,-,TRBV20-1,TRBJ1-1,-,TGCAGTGCTAGTGGAGGGGCACGGACTGAAGCTTTCTTT,CSASGGARTEAFF
12,once,TRBV20-1,TRBJ2-1,-,TGCAGTTCTAGAAGGGACTACAATGAGCAGTTCTTC,CSSRRDYNEQFF
13,-,TRBV19,TRBJ1-4,-,TGTGCCAGTAGCCTTGGAGTAACAGAAGGACTGTTTTTT,CASSLGVTEGLFF
14,-,TRBV5-1,TRBJ1-4,-,TGCGCCAGCAGCTTGGAAGGCGCTTATGAAAAACTGTTTTTT,CASSLEGAYEKLFF
13,few,TRBV7-6,TRBJ1-6,-,TGTGCCAGCAGCTTGAGGGTCAATTCACCCCTCCACTTT,CASSLRVNSPLHF
15,few,TRBV5-1,TRBJ2-1,-,TGCGCCAGCAGCTCACTAGGGACGGCAAACAATGAGCAGTTCTTC,CASSSLGTANNEQFF
17,few,TRBV5-1,TRBJ2-7,-,TGCGCCAGCAGCACGGGACGCAGCCAACCAAGTGTAGCCGAGCAGTACTTC,CASSTGRSQPSVAEQYF
13,many,TRBV20-1,TRBJ2-7,TRBD1,TGCAGTGCCCCCGGGACAGATACCTACGAGCAGTACTTC,CSAPGTDTYEQYF
13,-,TRBV10-3,TRBJ2-1,-,TGTGCCATCAGTGGCGGGTCTTACGATGAGCAGTTCTTC,CAISGGSYDEQFF
13,-,TRBV27,TRBJ2-3,-,TGTGCCAGCAGCTTCAGGCGGACAGATACGCAGTATTTT,CASSFRRTDTQYF
15,-,TRBV6-5,TRBJ1-6,-,TGTGCCAGCAGTTACTCGACCGCCCGTTATTCACCCCTCCACTTT,CASSYSTARYSPLHF
14,-,TRBV20-1,TRBJ2-1,TRBD2,TGCAGTGCCGCAGCGGGGGGGAGTTACAATGAGCAGTTCTTC,CSAAAGGSYNEQFF
13,-,TRBV2,TRBJ1-4,-,TGTGCCAGCAAATACGGGATTGGTGAAAAACTGTTTTTT,CASKYGIGEKLFF